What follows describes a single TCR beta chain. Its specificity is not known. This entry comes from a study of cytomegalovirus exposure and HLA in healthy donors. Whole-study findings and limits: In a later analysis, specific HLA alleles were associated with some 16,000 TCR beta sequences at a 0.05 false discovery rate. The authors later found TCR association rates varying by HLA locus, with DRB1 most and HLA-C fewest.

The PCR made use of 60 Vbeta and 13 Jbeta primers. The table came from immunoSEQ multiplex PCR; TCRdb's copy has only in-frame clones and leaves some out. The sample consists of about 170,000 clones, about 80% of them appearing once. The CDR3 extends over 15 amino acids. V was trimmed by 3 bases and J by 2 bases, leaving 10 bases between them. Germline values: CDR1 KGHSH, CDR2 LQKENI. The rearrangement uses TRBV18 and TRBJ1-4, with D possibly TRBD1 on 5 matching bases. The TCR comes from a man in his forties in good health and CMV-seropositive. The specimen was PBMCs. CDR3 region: CASSPRDSTNEKLFF. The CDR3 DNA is TGTGCCAGCTCACCTCGAGACAGTACTAATGAAAAACTGTTTTTT. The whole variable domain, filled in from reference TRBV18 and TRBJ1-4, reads NAGVMQNPRHLVRRRGQEARLRCSPMKGHSHVYWYRQLPEEGLKFMVYLQKENIIDESGMPKERFSAEFPKEGPSILRIQQVVRGDSAAYFCASSPRDSTNEKLFFGSGTQLSVL.